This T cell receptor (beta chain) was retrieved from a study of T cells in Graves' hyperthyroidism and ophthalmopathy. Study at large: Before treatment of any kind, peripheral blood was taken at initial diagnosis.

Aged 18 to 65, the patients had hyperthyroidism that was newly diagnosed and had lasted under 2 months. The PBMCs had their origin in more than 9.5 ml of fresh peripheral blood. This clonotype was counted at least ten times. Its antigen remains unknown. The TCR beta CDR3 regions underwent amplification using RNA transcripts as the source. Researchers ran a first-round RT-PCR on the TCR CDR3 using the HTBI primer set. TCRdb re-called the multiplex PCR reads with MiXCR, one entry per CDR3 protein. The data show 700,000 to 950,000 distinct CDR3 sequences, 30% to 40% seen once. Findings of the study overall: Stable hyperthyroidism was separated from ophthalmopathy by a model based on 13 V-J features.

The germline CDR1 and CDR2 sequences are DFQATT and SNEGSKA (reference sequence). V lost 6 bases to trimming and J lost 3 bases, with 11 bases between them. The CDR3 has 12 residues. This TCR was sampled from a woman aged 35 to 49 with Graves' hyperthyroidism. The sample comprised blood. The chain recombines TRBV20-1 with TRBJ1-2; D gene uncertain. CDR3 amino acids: CSAVFSYYGYTF. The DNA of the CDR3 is TGCAGTGCCGTATTCTCATACTATGGCTACACCTTC.